This TCR beta chain is from a study of blood T cell repertoires in COVID-19. Study in general: Samples taken during acute and convalescent COVID-19 were collected in the United States, Italy and Spain. T cells, B-cell-depleted T cells, or PBMCs supplied cDNA or gDNA.

Methods used by the authors: Quantification of nucleated cells was approximated via reference gene primer amplification. Clones were sequenced by immunoSEQ multiplex PCR, and TCRdb holds only the in-frame ones, with some missing. V and J calls and clone size are given by that table; D and trimming were obtained from the DNA. The repertoire includes approximately 160,000 clones, approximately 84% of them detected once, and 6% to 9% sits in the top ten. Sequencing input: peripheral blood. The TCR originated in a man between 40 and 49 years old who had recovered from COVID-19.

CDR3 DNA: TGTGCCAGCAGTTACTTCAGCGGGGGTCAGTACGAGCAGTACTTC. As protein: CASSYFSGGQYEQYF. This chain uses TRBV6-5 with TRBJ2-7; TRBD2 matches 8 bases. Trimming cost V 1 base and J 4 bases; bases outside gene matches: 6. The CDR3 is 15 residues long. From germline, CDR1 is MNHEY and CDR2 SVGAGI.